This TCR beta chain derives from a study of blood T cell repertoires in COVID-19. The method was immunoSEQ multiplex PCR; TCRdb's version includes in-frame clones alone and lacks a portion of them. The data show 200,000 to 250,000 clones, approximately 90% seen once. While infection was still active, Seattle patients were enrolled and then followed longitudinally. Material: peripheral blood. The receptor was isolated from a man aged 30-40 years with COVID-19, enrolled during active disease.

The CDR3 DNA is TGTGCCAGTAGTACTCAAGGGAGGTCCGGTCAGCCCCAGCATTTT. Encoded protein: CASSTQGRSGQPQHF. This chain uses TRBV19 with TRBJ1-5; D is uncertain. There are 15 residues in the CDR3. V was trimmed by 4 bases and J by 6 bases, leaving 16 bases between them. Germline V CDR1 and CDR2: LNHDA, SQIVND (reference sequence). Filled out from reference TRBV19 and TRBJ1-5, the complete variable domain reads DGGITQSPKYLFRKEGQNVTLSCEQNLNHDAMYWYRQDPGQGLRLIYYSQIVNDFQKGDIAEGYSVSREKKESFPLTVTSAQKNPTAFYLCASSTQGRSGQPQHFGDGTRLSIL.